These T cell receptor beta chains were read from a single sample in a study of identical twins. TCRdb recomputed calls from the 5' RACE reads with MiXCR, one row per CDR3 protein. The profile shows 350,000 to 450,000 distinct CDR3 sequences, around a sixth of them singletons. Sequencing used naive T cells sorted from blood. These receptors all stem from a man aged 50-60 years in good health. Both conserved end residues are part of each CDR3. The D gene is left open where the match is weak. Clone size is not always given. Where it is, it says once, few, many or a class for expanded clones.

clone_size j_call d_call v_call cdr3_aa cdr3_nt
few TRBJ2-5 . TRBV15 CATSREWWQGGHF TGTGCCACCAGCAGAGAGTGGTGGCAGGGGGGACACTTC
many TRBJ2-7 . TRBV5-5 CASSLGQIYEQYF TGTGCCAGCAGTTTGGGGCAGATCTACGAGCAGTACTTC
few TRBJ2-7 . TRBV20-1 CSARPLSRASSYEQYF TGCAGTGCTAGACCTCTTTCACGGGCCTCATCCTACGAGCAGTACTTC
. TRBJ2-2 TRBD2 TRBV7-8 CASSPQASGAGELFF TGTGCCAGCAGCCCCCAGGCTAGCGGCGCCGGGGAGCTGTTTTTT
few TRBJ1-1 TRBD1 TRBV29-1 CSVGADRGPEAFF TGCAGCGTGGGGGCAGACAGGGGGCCTGAAGCTTTCTTT
many TRBJ2-5 . TRBV12-3/TRBV12-4 CASSFSGLQETQYF TGTGCCAGCAGTTTTTCAGGCCTGCAAGAGACCCAGTACTTC
. TRBJ2-1 . TRBV18 CASSPGESYEQFF TGTGCCAGCTCCCCGGGGGAGAGCTATGAGCAGTTCTTC
. TRBJ1-1 . TRBV7-9 CASSFQTQTLEAFF TGTGCCAGCAGTTTTCAAACACAGACCCTTGAAGCTTTCTTT
few TRBJ1-5 TRBD1 TRBV10-3 CATKDSAGGYVQPQHF TGTGCCACCAAAGATAGTGCAGGGGGCTACGTCCAGCCCCAGCATTTT
. TRBJ2-5 . TRBV10-3 CAISESTVQRRETQYF TGTGCCATCAGTGAGTCGACTGTTCAGCGCCGAGAGACCCAGTACTTC
. TRBJ2-1 . TRBV21-1 CASIFRREQFEQFF TGTGCCAGCATCTTCCGGAGGGAGCAATTCGAGCAGTTCTTC
. TRBJ2-3 TRBD2 TRBV7-9 CASRRSGVETGTQYF TGTGCCAGCAGACGGAGCGGGGTCGAGACTGGGACGCAGTATTTT
many TRBJ2-1 TRBD2 TRBV5-1 CASSLAMAGGPGNEQFF TGCGCCAGCAGCTTGGCCATGGCGGGAGGGCCAGGCAATGAGCAGTTCTTC
many TRBJ1-5 TRBD1 TRBV27 CASSFTGGFPQHF TGTGCCAGCAGTTTCACAGGGGGCTTCCCCCAGCATTTT
. TRBJ2-3 . TRBV10-3 CAISESLDSQAQYF TGTGCCATCAGTGAGTCATTGGACTCCCAGGCGCAGTATTTT
. TRBJ2-5 . TRBV9 CASSPGTLHQETQYF TGTGCCAGCAGCCCTGGGACACTACACCAAGAGACCCAGTACTTC
. TRBJ1-1 . TRBV24-1 CATSGGGTEAFF TGTGCCACCAGCGGGGGAGGCACTGAAGCTTTCTTT
. TRBJ1-4 . TRBV6-5 CASSYSQLATNEKLFF TGTGCCAGCAGTTACTCACAGCTTGCAACTAATGAAAAACTGTTTTTT
many TRBJ2-5 . TRBV10-3 CATEAAGFQRQETQYF TGTGCCACCGAGGCCGCGGGGTTCCAACGCCAAGAGACCCAGTACTTC
many TRBJ2-1 TRBD1 TRBV30 CAWSAGQGVYNEQFF TGTGCCTGGAGTGCGGGACAGGGGGTATACAATGAGCAGTTCTTC
few TRBJ2-3 TRBD1 TRBV20-1 CSASGTGVPDTQYF TGCAGTGCTAGCGGGACAGGGGTCCCAGATACGCAGTATTTT
. TRBJ2-1 . TRBV13 CASSLGGIGVF TGTGCCAGCAGCTTAGGCGGGATTGGGGTCTTC
. TRBJ1-1 . TRBV20-1 CSASSRNTEAFF TGCAGTGCTAGTAGCAGGAACACTGAAGCTTTCTTT
few TRBJ2-5 . TRBV15 CATGRYYRAEGETQYF TGTGCCACCGGAAGGTACTACAGGGCGGAGGGAGAGACCCAGTACTTC
. TRBJ2-3 . TRBV5-6 CASSLEIITDTQYF TGTGCCAGCAGTCTCGAGATAATCACAGATACGCAGTATTTT
many TRBJ2-2 TRBD1 TRBV6-1 CASSGQGAVWGELFF TGTGCCAGCAGTGGACAGGGAGCCGTCTGGGGGGAGCTGTTTTTT
many TRBJ1-1 . TRBV12-3/TRBV12-4 CASSPRTQTFF TGTGCCAGCAGTCCCCGGACTCAAACTTTCTTT
many TRBJ2-5 . TRBV29-1 CSVESGVYQETQYF TGCAGCGTTGAGTCAGGAGTGTACCAAGAGACCCAGTACTTC
few TRBJ1-2 . TRBV20-1 CSASSGRANYGYTF TGCAGTGCTTCCTCCGGGAGGGCCAACTATGGCTACACCTTC
many TRBJ2-7 . TRBV28 CASSLSSGGPEQYF TGTGCCAGCAGTTTGTCGTCGGGGGGCCCCGAGCAGTACTTC
. TRBJ2-4 . TRBV5-1 CASSLGQALAKNIQYF TGCGCCAGCAGCTTGGGACAGGCTTTGGCCAAAAACATTCAGTACTTC
. TRBJ1-1 . TRBV5-6 CASSYGHGTNTEAFF TGTGCCAGCAGCTACGGACACGGGACAAACACTGAAGCTTTCTTT
. TRBJ2-4 . TRBV5-1 CASSLVRGAKNIQYF TGCGCCAGCAGCTTGGTACGGGGAGCCAAAAACATTCAGTACTTC
. TRBJ1-4 . TRBV21-1 CASSKVGEGATNEKLFF .
. TRBJ1-2 TRBD1 TRBV2 CASRSGTETYGYTF TGTGCCAGCAGGTCCGGGACAGAAACCTATGGCTACACCTTC
. TRBJ2-1 TRBD2 TRBV29-1 CSVATTSGRVDEQFF TGCAGCGTTGCGACGACTAGCGGGAGGGTCGATGAGCAGTTCTTC
few TRBJ1-4 . TRBV10-3 CAISESSIATNEKLFF TGTGCCATCAGTGAGTCTTCTATAGCAACTAATGAAAAACTGTTTTTT
many TRBJ2-1 . TRBV5-1 CASSLRGFEQFF TGCGCCAGCAGCTTGAGGGGGTTTGAGCAGTTCTTC
many TRBJ2-3 . TRBV20-1 CSARDLGGRKSTDTQYF TGCAGTGCTAGAGATCTGGGGGGTAGAAAGAGCACAGATACGCAGTATTTT
. TRBJ2-6 . TRBV4-2 CASSQGRSESRANVLTF TGTGCCAGCAGCCAAGGGAGGTCAGAAAGTAGGGCCAACGTCCTGACTTTC
many TRBJ2-4 TRBD2 TRBV28 CASSFGGIAKNIQYF TGTGCCAGCAGTTTCGGGGGGATAGCCAAAAACATTCAGTACTTC
few TRBJ1-4 . TRBV9 CASSVGGRGEKLFF TGTGCCAGCAGCGTAGGAGGGAGGGGAGAAAAACTGTTTTTT
. TRBJ2-1 TRBD1 TRBV28 CASSRQGINEQFF TGTGCCAGCAGTAGACAGGGAATTAATGAGCAGTTCTTC